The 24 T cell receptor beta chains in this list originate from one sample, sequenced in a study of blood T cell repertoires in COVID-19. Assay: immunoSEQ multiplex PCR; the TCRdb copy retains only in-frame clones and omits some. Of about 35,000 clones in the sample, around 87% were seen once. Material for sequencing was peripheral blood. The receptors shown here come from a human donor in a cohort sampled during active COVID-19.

The CDR3 nucleotides are TGTGCCAGCAGCCAAGGTATAGCCGGGAGGAACACTGAAGCTTTCTTT. As protein: CASSQGIAGRNTEAFF. The chain links TRBV3-1 (or the pseudogene TRBV3-2) to TRBJ1-1; D ambiguous. CDR1 is LGHDT and CDR2 is YNNKEL in the germline V gene (reference sequence). Trimming pared 1 base from V and 1 base from J, leaving 13 bases between. The CDR3 covers 16 residues.

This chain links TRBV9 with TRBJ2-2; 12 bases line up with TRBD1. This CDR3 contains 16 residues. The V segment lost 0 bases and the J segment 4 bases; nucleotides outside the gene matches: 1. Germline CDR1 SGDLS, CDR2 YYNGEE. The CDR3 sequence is CASSVEGQGATGELFF. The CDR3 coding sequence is TGTGCCAGCAGCGTAGAGGGACAGGGGGCCACCGGGGAGCTGTTTTTT.

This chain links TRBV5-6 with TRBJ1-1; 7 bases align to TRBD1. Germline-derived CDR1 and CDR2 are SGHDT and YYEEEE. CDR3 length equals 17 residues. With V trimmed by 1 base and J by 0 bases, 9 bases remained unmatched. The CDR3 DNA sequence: TGTGCCAGCAGCTTGCGCCTGGACAGGAACATGAACACTGAAGCTTTCTTT. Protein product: CASSLRLDRNMNTEAFF.

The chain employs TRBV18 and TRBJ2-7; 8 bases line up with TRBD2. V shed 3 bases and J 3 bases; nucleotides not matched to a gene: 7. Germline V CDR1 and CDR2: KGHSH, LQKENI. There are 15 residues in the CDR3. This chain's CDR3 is CASSPSAGEDYEQYF. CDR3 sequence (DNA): TGTGCCAGCTCACCGTCAGCGGGGGAGGACTACGAGCAGTACTTC.

The CDR3 bases are TGTGCCAGCAGGGACTCGGGGGGCAGGGGTCTCTACGAGCAGTACTTC. Its translation is CASRDSGGRGLYEQYF. V is TRBV2 and J is TRBJ2-7; possible D gene TRBD2, 7 bases. Germline CDR1 SNHLY, CDR2 FYNNEI. This CDR3 comprises 16 residues. The V end was cut by 6 bases, the J end by 3 bases, with 21 bases between.

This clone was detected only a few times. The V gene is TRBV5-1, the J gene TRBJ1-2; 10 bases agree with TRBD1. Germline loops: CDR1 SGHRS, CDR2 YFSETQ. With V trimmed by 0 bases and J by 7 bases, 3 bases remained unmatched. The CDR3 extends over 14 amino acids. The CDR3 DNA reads TGCGCCAGCAGCTTGGGACAGGGGGCCGGTGGCTACACCTTC. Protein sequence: CASSLGQGAGGYTF.

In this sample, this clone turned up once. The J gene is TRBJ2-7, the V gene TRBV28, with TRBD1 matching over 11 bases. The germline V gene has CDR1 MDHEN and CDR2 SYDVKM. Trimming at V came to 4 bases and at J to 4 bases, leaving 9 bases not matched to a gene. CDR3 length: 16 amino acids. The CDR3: CASSSSGTGGWYEQYF. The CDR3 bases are TGTGCCAGCAGTTCCTCTGGGACAGGGGGTTGGTACGAGCAGTACTTC.

As DNA, the CDR3 is TGTGCCAGCAGCTTAGTCCCCCGAGATACGCAGTATTTT. It specifies CASSLVPRDTQYF. This rearrangement joins TRBV7-2 to TRBJ2-3, with D unclear. The CDR3 loop spans 13 amino acids. Per the germline V gene, CDR1 is SGHTA and CDR2 is FQGNSA. V dropped 1 base and J dropped 5 bases, with 7 bases sitting between them. Full variable domain (missing parts from reference TRBV7-2 and TRBJ2-3): GAGVSQSPSNKVTEKGKDVELRCDPISGHTALYWYRQSLGQGLEFLIYFQGNSAPDKSGLPSDRFSAERTGGSVSTLTIQRTQQEDSAVYLCASSLVPRDTQYFGPGTRLTVL.

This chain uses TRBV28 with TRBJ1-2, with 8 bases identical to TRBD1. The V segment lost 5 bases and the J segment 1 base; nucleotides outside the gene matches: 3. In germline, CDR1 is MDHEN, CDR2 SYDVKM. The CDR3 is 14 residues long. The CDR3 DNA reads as TGTGCCAGCAGTCAGGGGGCCGGTAACTATGGCTACACCTTC. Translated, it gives CASSQGAGNYGYTF.

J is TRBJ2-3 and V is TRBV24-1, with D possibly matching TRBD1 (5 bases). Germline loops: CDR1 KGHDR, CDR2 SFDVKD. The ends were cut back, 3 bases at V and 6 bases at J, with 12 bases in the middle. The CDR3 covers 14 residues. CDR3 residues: CATSDGAKRDTQYF. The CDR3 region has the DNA TGTGCCACCAGTGATGGGGCTAAGAGGGATACGCAGTATTTT.

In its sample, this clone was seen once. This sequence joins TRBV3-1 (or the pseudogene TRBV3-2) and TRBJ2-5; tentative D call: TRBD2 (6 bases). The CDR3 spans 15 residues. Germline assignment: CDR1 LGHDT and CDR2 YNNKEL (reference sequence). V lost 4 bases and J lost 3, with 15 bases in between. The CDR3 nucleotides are TGTGCCAGCAGCCGTCGAGGAGGGGCAGAAGAGACCCAGTACTTC. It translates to CASSRRGGAEETQYF.

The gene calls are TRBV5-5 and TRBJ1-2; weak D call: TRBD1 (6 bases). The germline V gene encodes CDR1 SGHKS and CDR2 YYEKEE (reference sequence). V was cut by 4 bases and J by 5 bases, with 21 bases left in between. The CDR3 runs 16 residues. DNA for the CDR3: TGTGCCAGCAGCCTCGTCCCGGGACACGGGGAATATGGCTACACCTTC. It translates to CASSLVPGHGEYGYTF.

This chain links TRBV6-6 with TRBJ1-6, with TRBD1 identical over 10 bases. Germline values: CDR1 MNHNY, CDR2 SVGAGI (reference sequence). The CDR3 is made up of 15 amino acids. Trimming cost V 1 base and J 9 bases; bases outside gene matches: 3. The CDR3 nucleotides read TGTGCCAGCAGTTACTTGGGACAGGGGTCTTCACCCCTCCACTTT. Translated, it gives CASSYLGQGSSPLHF.

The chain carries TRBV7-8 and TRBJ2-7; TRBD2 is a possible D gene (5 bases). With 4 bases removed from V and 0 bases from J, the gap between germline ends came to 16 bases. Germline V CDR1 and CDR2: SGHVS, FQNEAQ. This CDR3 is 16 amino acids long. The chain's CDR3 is CASSSAATAGSYEQYF. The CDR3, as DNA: TGTGCCAGCAGCTCCGCCGCCACGGCGGGCTCCTACGAGCAGTACTTC.

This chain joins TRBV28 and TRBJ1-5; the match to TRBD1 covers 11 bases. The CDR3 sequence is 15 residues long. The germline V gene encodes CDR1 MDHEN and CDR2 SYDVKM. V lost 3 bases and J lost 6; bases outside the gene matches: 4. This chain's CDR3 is CASSFGTGGFQPQHF. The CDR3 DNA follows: TGTGCCAGCAGTTTCGGGACAGGGGGATTTCAGCCCCAGCATTTT. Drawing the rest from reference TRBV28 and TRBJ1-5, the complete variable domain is DVKVTQSSRYLVKRTGEKVFLECVQDMDHENMFWYRQDPGLGLRLIYFSYDVKMKEKGDIPEGYSVSREKKERFSLILESASTNQTSMYLCASSFGTGGFQPQHFGDGTRLSIL.

CDR3: CASSPPGGFGELFF. The DNA for the CDR3 is TGTGCCAGCTCACCACCAGGCGGATTCGGGGAGCTGTTTTTT. The rearrangement uses TRBV18 and TRBJ2-2; D uncertain. V was shortened by 0 bases and J by 7 bases, with 9 bases between the two germline ends. The CDR3 consists of 14 residues. Germline CDR1 reads KGHSH; CDR2 reads LQKENI.

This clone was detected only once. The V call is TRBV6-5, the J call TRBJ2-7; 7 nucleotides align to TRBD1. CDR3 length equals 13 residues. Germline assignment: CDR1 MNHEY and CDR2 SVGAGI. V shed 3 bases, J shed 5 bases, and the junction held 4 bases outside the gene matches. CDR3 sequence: CASSYYRGNEQYF. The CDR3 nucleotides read TGTGCCAGCAGTTATTACAGGGGAAACGAGCAGTACTTC.

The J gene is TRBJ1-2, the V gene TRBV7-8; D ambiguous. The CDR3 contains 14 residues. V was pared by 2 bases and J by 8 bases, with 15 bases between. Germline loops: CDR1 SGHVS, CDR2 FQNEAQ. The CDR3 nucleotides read TGTGCCAGCAGCTTAAGGTCTAGTTCGTACGGCTACACCTTC. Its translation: CASSLRSSSYGYTF.

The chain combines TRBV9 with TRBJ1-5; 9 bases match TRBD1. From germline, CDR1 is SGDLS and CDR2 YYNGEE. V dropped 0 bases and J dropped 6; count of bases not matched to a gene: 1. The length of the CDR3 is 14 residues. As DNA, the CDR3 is TGTGCCAGCAGCGTAGAGACAGGGGGTCAGCCCCAGCATTTT. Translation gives CASSVETGGQPQHF.

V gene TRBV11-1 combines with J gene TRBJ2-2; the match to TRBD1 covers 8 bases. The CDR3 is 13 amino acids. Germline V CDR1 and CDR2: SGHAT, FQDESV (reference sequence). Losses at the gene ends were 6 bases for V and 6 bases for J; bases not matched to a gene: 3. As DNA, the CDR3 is TGTGCCAGCAGTACAGGGGGATCCGGGGAGCTGTTTTTT. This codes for CASSTGGSGELFF. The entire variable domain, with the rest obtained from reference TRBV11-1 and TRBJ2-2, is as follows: EAEVAQSPRYKITEKSQAVAFWCDPISGHATLYWYRQILGQGPELLVQFQDESVVDDSQLPKDRFSAERLKGVDSTLKIQPAELGDSAMYLCASSTGGSGELFFGEGSRLTVL.

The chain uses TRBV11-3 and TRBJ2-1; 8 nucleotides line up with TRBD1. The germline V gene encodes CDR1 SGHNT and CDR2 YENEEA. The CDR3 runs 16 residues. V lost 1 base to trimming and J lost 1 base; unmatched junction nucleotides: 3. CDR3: CASSLVWTGSYNEQFF. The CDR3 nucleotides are TGTGCCAGCAGCTTAGTATGGACAGGGTCCTACAATGAGCAGTTCTTC.

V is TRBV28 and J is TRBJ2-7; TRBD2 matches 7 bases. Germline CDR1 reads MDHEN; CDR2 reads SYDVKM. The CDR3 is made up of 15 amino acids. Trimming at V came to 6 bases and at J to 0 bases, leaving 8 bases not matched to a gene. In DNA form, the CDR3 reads TGTGCCAGCAGAACCCACGGGGGGATCTCCTACGAGCAGTACTTC. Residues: CASRTHGGISYEQYF.

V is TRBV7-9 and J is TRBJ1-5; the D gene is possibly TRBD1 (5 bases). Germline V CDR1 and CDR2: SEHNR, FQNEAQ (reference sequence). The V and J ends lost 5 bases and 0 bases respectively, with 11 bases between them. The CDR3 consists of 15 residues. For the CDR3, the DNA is TGTGCCAGCAGCACAGGCCCTTATAGCAATCAGCCCCAGCATTTT. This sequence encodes CASSTGPYSNQPQHF.

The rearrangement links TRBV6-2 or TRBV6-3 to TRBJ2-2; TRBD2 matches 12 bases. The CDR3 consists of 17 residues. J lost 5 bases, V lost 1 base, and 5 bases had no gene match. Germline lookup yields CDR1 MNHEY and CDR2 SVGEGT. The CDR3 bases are TGTGCCAGCAGTTACTGGAGACTAGCGGGGGAGACCGGGGAGCTGTTTTTT. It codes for CASSYWRLAGETGELFF.